Detailed here is one T cell receptor beta chain. Its antigen is not identified. The CDR3 is made up of 13 amino acids. Germline-derived CDR1 and CDR2 are MNHEY and SVGAGI. Trimming pared 8 bases from V and 3 bases from J, leaving 14 bases between. The data stem from a study of cytomegalovirus exposure and HLA in healthy donors. In the study overall: Most genotyped donors, around 86% of 300 to 400, had Caucasian-associated genetic ancestry.

Study-wide findings and caveats: A later look showed TCR association rates differing by HLA locus, highest for DRB1 and lowest for HLA-C. It is likely that the observed cluster of highly shared sequence variants was a sequencing artifact.

Vbeta (60) and Jbeta (13) primers were used in the PCR. The repertoire was sequenced with immunoSEQ multiplex PCR; TCRdb's copy has only in-frame clones and lacks some. The sample lists 300,000 or so clones, 70% to 90% seen once, with roughly 2% in the top ten. The origin of this receptor is a middle-aged woman in good health and CMV-seropositive. Sequencing was performed on PBMCs. J is TRBJ2-7 and V is TRBV6-5; D might be TRBD2 (7 bases). The DNA for the CDR3 is TGTGCCAGCCGGGGGGCGCGGGACTACGAGCAGTACTTC. Its protein product is CASRGARDYEQYF.